A selection of T cell receptor beta chains follows, all from one sample in a study of blood T cell repertoires in COVID-19. Profiling relied on immunoSEQ multiplex PCR, and the TCRdb table lists in-frame clones only, not all of them. The data hold approximately 170,000 clones, with roughly 80% observed a single time. The specimen was PBMCs or T cells enriched from blood (not recorded which). The origin of the receptors is a man aged 45-60 years who had recovered from COVID-19. CDR3s include the opening cysteine and the closing phenylalanine or tryptophan. The D gene is left open where the match is weak. The size entry is marked missing in some rows and otherwise reads once, few, many or a size class.

CDR3 length: 16
V gene: TRBV11-2
clone size: few
D gene: .
J gene: TRBJ1-2
CDR3 DNA: TGTGCCAGCAGCTCCCGAGGGGGGGCGCGGGGCTATGGCTACACCTTC
CDR3 protein: CASSSRGGARGYGYTF

CDR3 length: 17
V gene: TRBV11-2
clone size: .
D gene: TRBD2
J gene: TRBJ2-5
CDR3 DNA: TGTGCCAGCAGCTTAAATTTGGGGCGGGGGGGCTTGGAGACCCAGTACTTC
CDR3 protein: CASSLNLGRGGLETQYF

CDR3 length: 17
V gene: TRBV19
clone size: .
D gene: TRBD1
J gene: TRBJ2-6
CDR3 DNA: TGTGCCAGTAGTATAGATCGTGGGACAGCTGGGGCCAACGTCCTGACTTTC
CDR3 protein: CASSIDRGTAGANVLTF

CDR3 length: 13
V gene: TRBV30
clone size: .
D gene: TRBD1
J gene: TRBJ1-2
CDR3 DNA: TGTGCCTGGAGCCTTGGGACAGGGACGGGCTACACCTTC
CDR3 protein: CAWSLGTGTGYTF

CDR3 length: 15
V gene: TRBV7-3
clone size: once
D gene: .
J gene: TRBJ1-1
CDR3 DNA: TGTGCCAGCAGCTCCCAGGCAAGCTTCGGCACTGAAGCTTTCTTT
CDR3 protein: CASSSQASFGTEAFF

CDR3 length: 15
V gene: TRBV19
clone size: .
D gene: TRBD2
J gene: TRBJ2-7
CDR3 DNA: TGTGCCAGTCGTTATAGCGGGGGGAACTCCTACGAGCAGTACTTC
CDR3 protein: CASRYSGGNSYEQYF

CDR3 length: 13
V gene: TRBV6-2/TRBV6-3
clone size: .
D gene: .
J gene: TRBJ2-7
CDR3 DNA: TGTGCCAGCAGTTCTAAGTTATCCTACGAGCAGTACTTC
CDR3 protein: CASSSKLSYEQYF

CDR3 length: 15
V gene: TRBV7-2
clone size: .
D gene: .
J gene: TRBJ1-4
CDR3 DNA: TGTGCCAGCAGCCCCGCGGCAGCAACTAATGAAAAACTGTTTTTT
CDR3 protein: CASSPAAATNEKLFF

CDR3 length: 13
V gene: TRBV19
clone size: .
D gene: TRBD2
J gene: TRBJ2-7
CDR3 DNA: TGTGCCAGTAGTACTAGCGGGGGCCACGAGCAGTACTTC
CDR3 protein: CASSTSGGHEQYF

CDR3 length: 14
V gene: TRBV5-4
clone size: .
D gene: .
J gene: TRBJ2-3
CDR3 DNA: TGTGCCAGCAGCTTGACTGTTTCCCCAGATACGCAGTATTTT
CDR3 protein: CASSLTVSPDTQYF

CDR3 length: 20
V gene: TRBV4-3
clone size: once
D gene: .
J gene: TRBJ1-3
CDR3 DNA: TGCGCCAGCAGCCAAGCTCGGGGGGGGGCGGCGGAAGGAGCTGGAAACACCATATATTTT
CDR3 protein: CASSQARGGAAEGAGNTIYF

CDR3 length: 17
V gene: TRBV4-1
clone size: .
D gene: TRBD1
J gene: TRBJ2-5
CDR3 DNA: TGCGCCAGCAGCCAGACCTTCATGGGGACAGCTCAAGAGACCCAGTACTTC
CDR3 protein: CASSQTFMGTAQETQYF

CDR3 length: 16
V gene: TRBV4-1
clone size: .
D gene: TRBD1
J gene: TRBJ2-2
CDR3 DNA: TGCGCCAGCAGCCACCTCAGAGGACAGGGGACCGGGGAGCTGTTTTTT
CDR3 protein: CASSHLRGQGTGELFF

CDR3 length: 19
V gene: TRBV14
clone size: .
D gene: .
J gene: TRBJ1-3
CDR3 DNA: TGTGCCAGCAGCCATTATATCGGTGGGGAGTTGGTTCCTGGAAACACCATATATTTT
CDR3 protein: CASSHYIGGELVPGNTIYF

CDR3 length: 15
V gene: TRBV19
clone size: .
D gene: .
J gene: TRBJ1-5
CDR3 DNA: TGTGCCAGTAGTATAGGCAGGGGAAGAGATCAGCCCCAGCATTTT
CDR3 protein: CASSIGRGRDQPQHF

CDR3 length: 16
V gene: TRBV19
clone size: .
D gene: .
J gene: TRBJ1-5
CDR3 DNA: TGTGCCAGTAGTATCGGTACTAGGGGACAAGGGCAGCCCCAGCATTTT
CDR3 protein: CASSIGTRGQGQPQHF

CDR3 length: 13
V gene: TRBV27
clone size: once
D gene: .
J gene: TRBJ1-6
CDR3 DNA: TGTGCCAGCAGTTTATCAATCGGTTCACCCCTCCACTTT
CDR3 protein: CASSLSIGSPLHF

CDR3 length: 13
V gene: TRBV6-2/TRBV6-3
clone size: .
D gene: .
J gene: TRBJ2-7
CDR3 DNA: TGTGCCAGCAGTTTAGCGGAGCGTTACGAGCAGTACTTC
CDR3 protein: CASSLAERYEQYF

CDR3 length: 18
V gene: TRBV5-1
clone size: .
D gene: TRBD1
J gene: TRBJ1-1
CDR3 DNA: TGCGCCAGCAGCCTAAGTCCGCGGATTGGGACAGGGAACACTGAAGCTTTCTTT
CDR3 protein: CASSLSPRIGTGNTEAFF

CDR3 length: 13
V gene: TRBV12-3/TRBV12-4
clone size: .
D gene: .
J gene: TRBJ1-1
CDR3 DNA: TGTGCCAGCAGTTTAGGGCCTAGCACTGAAGCTTTCTTT
CDR3 protein: CASSLGPSTEAFF

CDR3 length: 17
V gene: TRBV7-2
clone size: .
D gene: TRBD2
J gene: TRBJ2-2
CDR3 DNA: TGTGCCAGCAGCTTAGGACTAGCGGGGGGGCATGGCGGGGAGCTGTTTTTT
CDR3 protein: CASSLGLAGGHGGELFF

CDR3 length: 11
V gene: TRBV4-2
clone size: once
D gene: .
J gene: TRBJ1-1
CDR3 DNA: TGTGCCAGCAGCCAAGAACTGGTAGCTTTCTTT
CDR3 protein: CASSQELVAFF

CDR3 length: 16
V gene: TRBV9
clone size: many
D gene: .
J gene: TRBJ2-7
CDR3 DNA: TGTGCCAGCAGCACCCGACCTAGCAAGGGCCTCTACGAGCAGTACTTC
CDR3 protein: CASSTRPSKGLYEQYF

CDR3 length: 15
V gene: TRBV4-3
clone size: few
D gene: .
J gene: TRBJ1-3
CDR3 DNA: TGCGCCAGCAGCCCCGGCGGCAACTCTGGAAACACCATATATTTT
CDR3 protein: CASSPGGNSGNTIYF

CDR3 length: 13
V gene: TRBV27
clone size: few
D gene: .
J gene: TRBJ1-1
CDR3 DNA: TGTGCCAGCTATTCTGGGTCAGGGGTTGAAGCTTTCTTT
CDR3 protein: CASYSGSGVEAFF

CDR3 length: 16
V gene: TRBV12-5
clone size: once
D gene: .
J gene: TRBJ2-3
CDR3 DNA: TGTGCTAGTGGGACCGGGACACATCTCAGCACAGATACGCAGTATTTT
CDR3 protein: CASGTGTHLSTDTQYF

CDR3 length: 14
V gene: TRBV27
clone size: .
D gene: .
J gene: TRBJ1-1
CDR3 DNA: TGTGCCAGCAGTGACCTGACAGACCGAGCTGAAGCTTTCTTT
CDR3 protein: CASSDLTDRAEAFF

CDR3 length: 14
V gene: TRBV28
clone size: .
D gene: .
J gene: TRBJ2-7
CDR3 DNA: TGTGCCAGCAGTTTGCCCCAGGGGTCCTACGAGCAGTACTTC
CDR3 protein: CASSLPQGSYEQYF

CDR3 length: 13
V gene: TRBV18
clone size: .
D gene: TRBD1
J gene: TRBJ1-3
CDR3 DNA: TGTGCCAGCTCACCCACGGGGACAGGGTATGAATATTTT
CDR3 protein: CASSPTGTGYEYF

CDR3 length: 13
V gene: TRBV30
clone size: .
D gene: .
J gene: TRBJ1-5
CDR3 DNA: TGTGCCTGGAGTAGACAGGGCAATCAGCCCCAGCATTTT
CDR3 protein: CAWSRQGNQPQHF

CDR3 length: 13
V gene: TRBV29-1
clone size: .
D gene: TRBD2
J gene: TRBJ2-5
CDR3 DNA: TGCAGCGTGCGAGGACTAGCGGTAGAGACCCAGTACTTC
CDR3 protein: CSVRGLAVETQYF

CDR3 length: 15
V gene: TRBV18
clone size: .
D gene: .
J gene: TRBJ1-2
CDR3 DNA: TGTGCCAGCTCAACCCGAGGGAGGGACGACTATGGCTACACCTTC
CDR3 protein: CASSTRGRDDYGYTF

CDR3 length: 14
V gene: TRBV7-3
clone size: .
D gene: .
J gene: TRBJ1-2
CDR3 DNA: TGTGCCAGCAGCATAAACAGGGACCTCTATGGCTACACCTTC
CDR3 protein: CASSINRDLYGYTF

CDR3 length: 15
V gene: TRBV19
clone size: .
D gene: .
J gene: TRBJ1-1
CDR3 DNA: TGTGCCAGTAGATCGGCGGGGGGCGGAGGTACTGAAGCTTTCTTT
CDR3 protein: CASRSAGGGGTEAFF

CDR3 length: 16
V gene: TRBV7-6
clone size: .
D gene: TRBD2
J gene: TRBJ2-7
CDR3 DNA: TGTGCCAGCAGCTTGGCTAGCGGGGGGAGCTCCTACGAGCAGTACTTC
CDR3 protein: CASSLASGGSSYEQYF

CDR3 length: 16
V gene: TRBV5-5
clone size: .
D gene: TRBD2
J gene: TRBJ2-7
CDR3 DNA: TGTGCCAGCAGCTGGGCCTCTAGCGGGGCCTCCTACGAGCAGTACTTC
CDR3 protein: CASSWASSGASYEQYF

CDR3 length: 16
V gene: TRBV12-5
clone size: .
D gene: .
J gene: TRBJ2-5
CDR3 DNA: TGTGCTAGTGGTTTGGCCGCGGCTGGGGGGTCAGAGACCCAGTACTTC
CDR3 protein: CASGLAAAGGSETQYF

CDR3 length: 14
V gene: TRBV19
clone size: .
D gene: .
J gene: TRBJ1-2
CDR3 DNA: TGTGCCAGTGGGTCGGGGGGGATTAACTATGGCTACACCTTC
CDR3 protein: CASGSGGINYGYTF

CDR3 length: 15
V gene: TRBV7-9
clone size: .
D gene: TRBD1
J gene: TRBJ2-1
CDR3 DNA: TGTGCCAGCAGCCAGGGGGACACCCACAGCAATGAGCAGTTCTTC
CDR3 protein: CASSQGDTHSNEQFF

CDR3 length: 14
V gene: TRBV7-9
clone size: .
D gene: .
J gene: TRBJ1-5
CDR3 DNA: TGTGCCAGCAGCTTAGCAGGGGATGGTCAGCCCCAGCATTTT
CDR3 protein: CASSLAGDGQPQHF

CDR3 length: 14
V gene: TRBV5-4
clone size: .
D gene: .
J gene: TRBJ2-4
CDR3 DNA: TGTGCCAGCAGCTTGGCCGGGTCCAAAAACATTCAGTACTTC
CDR3 protein: CASSLAGSKNIQYF

CDR3 length: 16
V gene: TRBV5-1
clone size: .
D gene: .
J gene: TRBJ2-5
CDR3 DNA: TGCGCCAGCAGCTTGGCCGGGGGGACACCTCAAGAGACCCAGTACTTC
CDR3 protein: CASSLAGGTPQETQYF

CDR3 length: 13
V gene: TRBV24-1
clone size: .
D gene: .
J gene: TRBJ2-7
CDR3 DNA: TGTGCCACCAGTGATAAGCTAGGCTACGAGCAGTACTTC
CDR3 protein: CATSDKLGYEQYF

CDR3 length: 15
V gene: TRBV19
clone size: .
D gene: TRBD1
J gene: TRBJ1-6
CDR3 DNA: TGTGCCAGTGCCAGACAGGGAGGCTATAATTCACCCCTCCACTTT
CDR3 protein: CASARQGGYNSPLHF

CDR3 length: 15
V gene: TRBV28
clone size: .
D gene: .
J gene: TRBJ1-5
CDR3 DNA: TGTGCCAGCAGTTTTGGGGGGGCGGGGAATCAGCCCCAGCATTTT
CDR3 protein: CASSFGGAGNQPQHF

CDR3 length: 16
V gene: TRBV5-1
clone size: .
D gene: .
J gene: TRBJ2-5
CDR3 DNA: TGCGCCAGCAGCCCCCACGGCGGTATCCCTCCAGAGACCCAGTACTTC
CDR3 protein: CASSPHGGIPPETQYF

CDR3 length: 16
V gene: TRBV7-8
clone size: .
D gene: .
J gene: TRBJ2-1
CDR3 DNA: TGTGCCAGCAGCTCTGGGGCGGGGAGCTCCTACAATGAGCAGTTCTTC
CDR3 protein: CASSSGAGSSYNEQFF

CDR3 length: 16
V gene: TRBV5-4
clone size: .
D gene: TRBD1
J gene: TRBJ2-5
CDR3 DNA: TGTGCCAGCAGCTTGCAGGGGGTCCTTGGAAAAGAGACCCAGTACTTC
CDR3 protein: CASSLQGVLGKETQYF

CDR3 length: 15
V gene: TRBV4-3
clone size: .
D gene: TRBD1
J gene: TRBJ2-3
CDR3 DNA: TGCGCCAGCAGCCAGAGGGACAGAAACACAGATACGCAGTATTTT
CDR3 protein: CASSQRDRNTDTQYF

CDR3 length: 14
V gene: TRBV14
clone size: .
D gene: .
J gene: TRBJ2-1
CDR3 DNA: TGTGCCAGCAGCCCCGTCCAAAGGGGCCATGAGCAGTTCTTC
CDR3 protein: CASSPVQRGHEQFF

CDR3 length: 14
V gene: TRBV14
clone size: .
D gene: .
J gene: TRBJ1-1
CDR3 DNA: TGTGCCAGCAGCCAATTTCCGGTGAACACTGAAGCTTTCTTT
CDR3 protein: CASSQFPVNTEAFF

CDR3 length: 16
V gene: TRBV5-4
clone size: .
D gene: .
J gene: TRBJ2-2
CDR3 DNA: TGTGCCAGCAGCCTGGCCTATGGTGGGAACACCGGGGAGCTGTTTTTT
CDR3 protein: CASSLAYGGNTGELFF

CDR3 length: 15
V gene: TRBV25-1
clone size: .
D gene: TRBD1
J gene: TRBJ2-7
CDR3 DNA: TGTGCCAGCAGTGATCCGGGACAGAGGGACTACGAGCAGTACTTC
CDR3 protein: CASSDPGQRDYEQYF

CDR3 length: 14
V gene: TRBV2
clone size: .
D gene: .
J gene: TRBJ1-5
CDR3 DNA: TGTGCCAGCAGGCAGGGTGGAAGCAATCAGCCCCAGCATTTT
CDR3 protein: CASRQGGSNQPQHF

CDR3 length: 14
V gene: TRBV21-1
clone size: .
D gene: .
J gene: TRBJ1-5
CDR3 DNA: TGTGCCAGCAGCAAAGAGGGGGTCAGGAAACCCCAGCATTTT
CDR3 protein: CASSKEGVRKPQHF

CDR3 length: 13
V gene: TRBV5-1
clone size: .
D gene: .
J gene: TRBJ2-5
CDR3 DNA: TGCGCCAGCAGCCCCCCACTCCAAGAGACCCAGTACTTC
CDR3 protein: CASSPPLQETQYF

CDR3 length: 13
V gene: TRBV18
clone size: .
D gene: .
J gene: TRBJ1-1
CDR3 DNA: TGTGCCAGCTCACAGACAGGACAGACTGAAGCTTTCTTT
CDR3 protein: CASSQTGQTEAFF

CDR3 length: 15
V gene: TRBV19
clone size: few
D gene: .
J gene: TRBJ1-6
CDR3 DNA: TGTGCCAGTAGTGCCTACAGGGATAGGGATTCACCCCTCCACTTT
CDR3 protein: CASSAYRDRDSPLHF